This T cell receptor beta chain was retrieved from a study of T-cell reconstitution after alpha-beta-depleted transplantation in children. Findings of the study overall: Reportedly, only several hundred clones from non-depleted graft cells drove alpha-beta T-cell counts at about two months.

This clonotype came up a few times. Its antigen is unknown. The CDR3 has 17 residues. V was pared by 4 bases and J by 0 bases, with 16 bases between. In germline, CDR1 is SGHRS, CDR2 YFSETQ. Unique molecular identifiers were built into the TCRbeta library. MiXCR, applied by TCRdb to the PCR reads, yields one record per CDR3 protein. Of 450,000 to 600,000 distinct CDR3 sequences in the sample, roughly a tenth were seen once. The rearrangement uses TRBV5-1 and TRBJ2-2, with D perhaps assigned TRBD1 or TRBD2 (5 bases each). This sequence was found in a child aged 2-15 years with inherited bone marrow failure, due to receive a stem cell transplant. Material: PBMCs, obtained before TCRalphabeta/CD19-depleted stem cell transplant. This chain's CDR3 is CASSLRDRITNTGELFF. In DNA form, the CDR3 reads TGCGCCAGCAGCCTCAGGGACCGGATTACGAACACCGGGGAGCTGTTTTTT. Complete variable domain (other parts from reference TRBV5-1 and TRBJ2-2): KAGVTQTPRYLIKTRGQQVTLSCSPISGHRSVSWYQQTPGQGLQFLFEYFSETQRNKGNFPGRFSGRQFSNSRSEMNVSTLELGDSALYLCASSLRDRITNTGELFFGEGSRLTVL.